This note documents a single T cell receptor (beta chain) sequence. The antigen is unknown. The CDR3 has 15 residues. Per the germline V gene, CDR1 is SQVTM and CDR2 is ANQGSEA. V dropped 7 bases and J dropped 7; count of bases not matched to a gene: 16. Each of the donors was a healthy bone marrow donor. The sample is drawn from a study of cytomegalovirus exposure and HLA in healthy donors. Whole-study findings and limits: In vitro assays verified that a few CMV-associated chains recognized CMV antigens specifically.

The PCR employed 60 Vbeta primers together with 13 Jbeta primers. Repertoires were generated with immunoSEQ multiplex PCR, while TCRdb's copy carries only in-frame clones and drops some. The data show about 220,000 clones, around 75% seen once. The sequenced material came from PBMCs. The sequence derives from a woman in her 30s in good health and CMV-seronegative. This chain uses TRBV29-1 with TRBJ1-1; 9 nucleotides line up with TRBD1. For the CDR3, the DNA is TGCAGCGCTTCTCTGGTGGGACAGGGACAGCTTGAAGCTTTCTTT. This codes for CSASLVGQGQLEAFF.